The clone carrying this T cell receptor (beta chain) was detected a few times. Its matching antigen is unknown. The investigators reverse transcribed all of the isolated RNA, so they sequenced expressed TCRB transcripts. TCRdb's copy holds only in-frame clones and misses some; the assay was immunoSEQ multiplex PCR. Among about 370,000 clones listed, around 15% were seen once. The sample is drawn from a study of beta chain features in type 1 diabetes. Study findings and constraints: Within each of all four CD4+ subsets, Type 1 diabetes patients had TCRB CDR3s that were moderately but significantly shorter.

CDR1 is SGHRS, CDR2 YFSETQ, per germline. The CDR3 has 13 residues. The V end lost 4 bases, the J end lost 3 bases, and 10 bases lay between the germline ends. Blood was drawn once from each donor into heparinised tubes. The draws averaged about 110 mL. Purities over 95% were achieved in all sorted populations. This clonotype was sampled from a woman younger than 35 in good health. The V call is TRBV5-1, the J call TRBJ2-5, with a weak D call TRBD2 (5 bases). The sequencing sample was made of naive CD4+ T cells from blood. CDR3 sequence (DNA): TGCGCCAGCAGCATCGACGGGAAAGAGACCCAGTACTTC. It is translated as CASSIDGKETQYF.